This T cell receptor (beta chain) was documented in a study of cytomegalovirus exposure and HLA in healthy donors. Study-level information: About 84% of around 400 genotyped donors fell in the Caucasian-associated ancestry cluster. General study results and limits: Cytomegalovirus association was listed for 164 TCR beta chains. Prior analysis indicated that the majority of TCR beta V segments exhibited productivity approximately 90% or approximately 30% of the time.

The PCR ran on 60 Vbeta and 13 Jbeta primers. The repertoire was sequenced with immunoSEQ multiplex PCR; TCRdb's copy has only in-frame clones and lacks some. The data hold about 130,000 clones, with around 72% observed a single time. The length of the CDR3 is 17 residues. V was clipped by 0 bases and J by 0 bases; unmatched bases: 3. The germline V gene encodes CDR1 SGHRS and CDR2 YFSETQ. As for this clone: Its antigen is not identified.

Healthy people donating bone marrow made up the donors. This chain connects TRBV5-1 to TRBJ2-3; 11 nucleotides agree with TRBD2. The sample taken for sequencing was PBMCs. The TCR sequence derives from a man between 18 and 35 years old in good health and CMV-seropositive. The CDR3 sequence is CASSLGLAGLSTDTQYF. Written as DNA, the CDR3 is TGCGCCAGCAGCTTGGGACTAGCGGGGCTTAGCACAGATACGCAGTATTTT.